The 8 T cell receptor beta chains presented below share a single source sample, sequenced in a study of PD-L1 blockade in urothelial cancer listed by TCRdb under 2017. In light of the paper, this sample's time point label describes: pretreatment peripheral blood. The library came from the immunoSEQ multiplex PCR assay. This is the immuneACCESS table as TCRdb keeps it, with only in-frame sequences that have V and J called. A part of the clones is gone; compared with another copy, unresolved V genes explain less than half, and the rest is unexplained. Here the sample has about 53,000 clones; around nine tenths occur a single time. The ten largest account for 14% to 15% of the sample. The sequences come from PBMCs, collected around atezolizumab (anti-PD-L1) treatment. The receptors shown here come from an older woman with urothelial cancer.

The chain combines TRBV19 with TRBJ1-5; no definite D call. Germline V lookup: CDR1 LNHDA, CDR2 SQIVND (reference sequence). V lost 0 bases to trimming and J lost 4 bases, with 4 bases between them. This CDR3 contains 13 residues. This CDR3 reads CASSIDGNQPQHF. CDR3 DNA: TGTGCCAGTAGTATAGACGGGAATCAGCCCCAGCATTTT.

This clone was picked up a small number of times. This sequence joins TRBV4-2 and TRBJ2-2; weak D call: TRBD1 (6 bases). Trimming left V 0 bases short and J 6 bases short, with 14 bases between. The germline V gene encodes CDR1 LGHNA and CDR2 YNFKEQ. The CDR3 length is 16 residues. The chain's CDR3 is CASSQDLAGVPGELFF. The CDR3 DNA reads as TGTGCCAGCAGCCAAGATCTGGCAGGGGTACCCGGGGAGCTGTTTTTT.

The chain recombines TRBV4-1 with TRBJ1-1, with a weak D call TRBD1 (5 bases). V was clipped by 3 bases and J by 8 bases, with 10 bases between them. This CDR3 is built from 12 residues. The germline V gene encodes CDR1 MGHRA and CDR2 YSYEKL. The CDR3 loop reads CASSHPWTEAFF. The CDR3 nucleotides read TGCGCCAGCAGCCACCCTTGGACAGAAGCTTTCTTT.

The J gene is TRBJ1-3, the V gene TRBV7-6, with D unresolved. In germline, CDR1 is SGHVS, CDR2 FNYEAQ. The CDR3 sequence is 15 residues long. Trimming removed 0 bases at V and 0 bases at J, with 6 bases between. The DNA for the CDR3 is TGTGCCAGCAGCTTAGCCCCACACTCTGGAAACACCATATATTTT. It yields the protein CASSLAPHSGNTIYF.

The CDR3 sequence: CASSGNSGTSPYEQYF. The CDR3 DNA reads TGTGCCAGCAGCGGAAACTCCGGGACTAGCCCCTACGAGCAGTACTTC. This chain connects TRBV9 to TRBJ2-7, with 9 bases matching TRBD2. Germline assignment: CDR1 SGDLS and CDR2 YYNGEE. J was trimmed by 2 bases and V by 3 bases; bases with no gene match: 9. This CDR3 has 16 residues.

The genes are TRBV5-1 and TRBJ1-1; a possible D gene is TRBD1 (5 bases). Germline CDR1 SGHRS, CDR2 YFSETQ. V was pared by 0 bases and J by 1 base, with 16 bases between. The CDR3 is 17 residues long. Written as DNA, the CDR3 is TGCGCCAGCAGCTTGGTTGGGCCCGACAGAAAGAACACTGAAGCTTTCTTT. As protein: CASSLVGPDRKNTEAFF.

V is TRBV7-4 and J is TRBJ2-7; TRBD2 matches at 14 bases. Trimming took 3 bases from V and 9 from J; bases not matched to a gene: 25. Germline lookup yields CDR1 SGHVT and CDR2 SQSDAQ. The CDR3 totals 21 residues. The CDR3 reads CASSFLRGWTSGGFLGSWQYF. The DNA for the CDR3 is TGTGCCAGCAGCTTCCTCAGGGGTTGGACTAGCGGGGGGTTTTTAGGTTCTTGGCAGTACTTC.

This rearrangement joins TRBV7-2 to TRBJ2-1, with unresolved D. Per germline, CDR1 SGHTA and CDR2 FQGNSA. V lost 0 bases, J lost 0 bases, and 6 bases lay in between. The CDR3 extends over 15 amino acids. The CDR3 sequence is CASSLALASYNEQFF. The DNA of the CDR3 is TGTGCCAGCAGCTTAGCGCTGGCCTCCTACAATGAGCAGTTCTTC.